Each of the 20 T cell receptor beta chains below was sequenced from the same sample in a study of shared clonotypes between healthy human individuals. Profiling relied on immunoSEQ multiplex PCR, and the TCRdb table lists in-frame clones only, not all of them. The sample includes 2 million to 2.5 million clones, roughly 93% seen only once; the top ten take under 0.45%. Sequencing used naive CD4+ T cells from PBMCs. Specified subset: CD45RA+ positively selected. The receptors originated from a man younger than 35 in good health. Some clones in this sample may be carry-over from other donors' samples.

The rearrangement uses TRBV13 and TRBJ2-7; 8 bases agree with TRBD1. Germline lookup yields CDR1 PRHDT and CDR2 FYEKMQ (reference sequence). CDR3 size: 13 residues. Trimming cost V 3 bases and J 2 bases; bases outside gene matches: 0. CDR3 nucleotide sequence: TGTGCCAGCAGCTTGACAGGGGCCTACGAGCAGTACTTC. Translation: CASSLTGAYEQYF.

The chain combines TRBV7-8 with TRBJ2-7, with 8 bases identical to TRBD1. CDR3 length: 18 residues. Germline V gene data show CDR1 as SGHVS and CDR2 as FQNEAQ. Trimming took 5 bases from V and 4 from J; bases not matched to a gene: 19. CDR3 in amino acids: CASSPGQVGRRPRYEQYF. The CDR3 nucleotides are TGTGCCAGCAGCCCGGGACAGGTCGGCAGGAGACCCAGGTACGAGCAGTACTTC.

The chain has TRBV7-6 and TRBJ2-7; D perhaps matches TRBD2 (7 bases). Germline assignment: CDR1 SGHVS and CDR2 FNYEAQ. The CDR3 covers 15 residues. V lost 5 bases, J lost 1 base, and 15 bases lay in between. The CDR3 DNA is TGTGCCAGCAGCCGCGGGGGCCAGCGGTCCTACGAGCAGTACTTC. It yields the protein CASSRGGQRSYEQYF.

The rearrangement links TRBV5-4 to TRBJ2-3; 7 bases agree with TRBD2. Unmatched junction bases numbered 8, after V lost 1 base and J lost 0 bases. The CDR3 has 17 amino acids. CDR1 and CDR2 from the germline V gene are SGHNT and YYREEE (reference sequence). CDR3 nucleotides: TGTGCCAGCAGCTTGTTTTTAGCGGGCCCTAGCACAGATACGCAGTATTTT. Protein: CASSLFLAGPSTDTQYF.

This clone has only a few counts. The chain employs TRBV15 and TRBJ1-4; D is unresolved. CDR3 size: 12 residues. V gave up 3 bases and J gave up 8 bases, with 7 bases separating them. Germline lookup yields CDR1 LNHNV and CDR2 YYDKDF (reference sequence). This CDR3 is CATSSLGEKLFF. Here the CDR3 DNA reads TGTGCCACCAGCAGCCTAGGGGAAAAACTGTTTTTT.

V usage is TRBV19 and J usage is TRBJ2-5; TRBD1 is a possible D gene (6 bases). Trimming pared 5 bases from V and 5 bases from J, leaving 15 bases between. The CDR3 sequence is 14 residues long. CDR1 is LNHDA, CDR2 SQIVND, per germline (reference sequence). The CDR3 protein is CASSVDRRGETQYF. As DNA, the CDR3 is TGTGCCAGTAGTGTCGACAGGCGCGGTGAGACCCAGTACTTC.

Comments on this clone: Distinct nucleotide sequences in the sample also encode this CDR3. The chain employs TRBV9 and TRBJ2-3; weak D call: TRBD1 (6 bases). Germline V CDR1 and CDR2: SGDLS, YYNGEE. V was trimmed by 1 base and J by 2 bases, leaving 8 bases between them. CDR3 length: 14 residues. For the CDR3, the DNA is TGTGCCAGCAGCGTAAGGGGGACCACAGATACGCAGTATTTT. This encodes CASSVRGTTDTQYF.

The chain combines TRBV28 with TRBJ2-3; 13 positions agree with TRBD2. The CDR3 extends over 15 amino acids. After removal of 6 bases from V and 7 bases from J, the junction contained 7 bases not matched to a gene. Looked up from germline, CDR1 is MDHEN and CDR2 is SYDVKM. The CDR3 bases are TGTGCCAGCAGGACACTAGCGGGAGGGCTACATACGCAGTATTTT. Translation gives CASRTLAGGLHTQYF.

The V and J genes are TRBV18 and TRBJ1-1; maybe TRBD1 (5 bases). V lost 3 bases to trimming and J lost 1 base, with 12 bases between them. This CDR3 spans 15 amino acids. CDR1 and CDR2 from the germline V gene are KGHSH and LQKENI. The CDR3 DNA reads as TGTGCCAGCTCACCCGCCACAGGTGGGAACACTGAAGCTTTCTTT. Protein product: CASSPATGGNTEAFF.

V and J are TRBV7-3 and TRBJ2-1; 8 bases are shared with TRBD1. Germline V gene sequence: CDR1 SGHTA, CDR2 FQGTGA. This CDR3 has 16 amino acids. After removal of 4 bases from V and 2 bases from J, the junction contained 7 bases not matched to a gene. DNA for the CDR3: TGTGCCAGCAGCTACCCCCCAGGGGGCCCCTACAATGAGCAGTTCTTC. Its translation: CASSYPPGGPYNEQFF. Variable domain in full (rest from reference TRBV7-3 and TRBJ2-1): GAGVSQTPSNKVTEKGKYVELRCDPISGHTALYWYRQSLGQGPEFLIYFQGTGAADDSGLPNDRFFAVRPEGSVSTLKIQRTERGDSAVYLCASSYPPGGPYNEQFFGPGTRLTVL.

The chain employs TRBV9 and TRBJ2-7, with TRBD2 matching 9 bases. The CDR3 is 15 amino acids. After removal of 2 bases from V and 4 bases from J, the junction contained 7 bases not matched to a gene. Germline V gene lookup returns CDR1 SGDLS and CDR2 YYNGEE. CDR3 bases: TGTGCCAGCAGCGTTAGACTAGCGGATAAATACGAGCAGTACTTC. It codes for CASSVRLADKYEQYF. Full variable domain (outside the CDR3, taken from reference TRBV9 and TRBJ2-7): DSGVTQTPKHLITATGQRVTLRCSPRSGDLSVYWYQQSLDQGLQFLIQYYNGEERAKGNILERFSAQQFPDLHSELNLSSLELGDSALYFCASSVRLADKYEQYFGPGTRLTVT.

J is TRBJ2-7 and V is TRBV27; no firm D call. Germline CDR1 and CDR2: MNHEY and SMNVEV (reference sequence). V was shortened by 7 bases and J by 2 bases, with 15 bases between the two germline ends. The CDR3 has 14 amino acids. In DNA, the CDR3 is TGTGCCAGCACCTCGCTGAGAAGGACCTACGAGCAGTACTTC. Translating gives CASTSLRRTYEQYF.

The genes are TRBV5-5 and TRBJ2-1; no clear D. From germline, CDR1 is SGHKS and CDR2 YYEKEE (reference sequence). The CDR3 has 12 residues. The V end lost 2 bases, the J end lost 6 bases, and 6 bases lay between the germline ends. The CDR3 region is CASSLGFNEQFF. DNA for the CDR3: TGTGCCAGCAGCTTAGGGTTCAATGAGCAGTTCTTC.

Regarding this clone: This sample includes further DNA sequences coding for the same CDR3. The chain uses TRBV6-6 and TRBJ1-1; 7 bases match TRBD1. The CDR3 consists of 14 residues. CDR1 is MNHNY, CDR2 SVGAGI, per germline (reference sequence). V shed 8 bases, J shed 0 bases, and the junction held 6 bases outside the gene matches. The CDR3 DNA is TGTGCCAGCTCGAGGGGGCAGATGAACACTGAAGCTTTCTTT. Its translation is CASSRGQMNTEAFF.

The rearrangement links TRBV7-2 to TRBJ2-5; TRBD2 matches 10 bases. This CDR3 contains 16 residues. Germline V gene lookup returns CDR1 SGHTA and CDR2 FQGNSA. The ends lost 7 bases at V and 5 bases at J; junction bases unmatched: 13. The DNA for the CDR3 is TGTGCCAGCACCCGAGCAGCGGGAGGGGAGGGGGAGACCCAGTACTTC. This gives the protein CASTRAAGGEGETQYF. Combining the CDR3 with reference TRBV7-2 and TRBJ2-5 gives the whole variable domain GAGVSQSPSNKVTEKGKDVELRCDPISGHTALYWYRQSLGQGLEFLIYFQGNSAPDKSGLPSDRFSAERTGGSVSTLTIQRTQQEDSAVYLCASTRAAGGEGETQYFGPGTRLLVL.

This clone was observed once. This sequence joins TRBV9 and TRBJ2-1; 8 positions match TRBD2. Germline V gives CDR1 SGDLS, CDR2 YYNGEE. The CDR3 sequence is 14 residues long. V lost 3 bases, J lost 5 bases, and 4 bases stayed unmatched. CDR3 nucleotide sequence: TGTGCCAGCAGCGAAGCGGGAGCGCACAATGAGCAGTTCTTC. This sequence encodes CASSEAGAHNEQFF. Full variable domain (missing parts from reference TRBV9 and TRBJ2-1): DSGVTQTPKHLITATGQRVTLRCSPRSGDLSVYWYQQSLDQGLQFLIQYYNGEERAKGNILERFSAQQFPDLHSELNLSSLELGDSALYFCASSEAGAHNEQFFGPGTRLTVL.

The V gene is TRBV5-4, the J gene TRBJ2-3, with 9 bases lining up with TRBD2. There are 17 residues in the CDR3. Germline assignment: CDR1 SGHNT and CDR2 YYREEE (reference sequence). The V and J ends lost 6 bases and 0 bases, in that order; junction bases with no gene match: 11. The CDR3 DNA follows: TGTGCCAGCAAACAAATGCGGGGGGGCGCAAGCACAGATACGCAGTATTTT. This gives the protein CASKQMRGGASTDTQYF.

CDR3 coding DNA: TGCGCCAGCAGCTTCGGAGCAGGCTTAGAGACCCAGTACTTC. Protein: CASSFGAGLETQYF. V gene TRBV5-1 combines with J gene TRBJ2-5; D is unclear. CDR1 and CDR2 from the germline V gene are SGHRS and YFSETQ. Trimming pared 2 bases from V and 4 bases from J, leaving 12 bases between. This CDR3 contains 14 residues.

This rearrangement joins TRBV11-2 to TRBJ2-7; D is perhaps TRBD1 (6 bases). Germline-derived CDR1 and CDR2 are SGHAT and FQNNGV. The V end lost 0 bases, the J end lost 3 bases, and 18 bases lay between the germline ends. This CDR3 comprises 17 residues. CDR3 nucleotide sequence: TGTGCCAGCAGCTTAGACCGGACAGCTGCGGGTATCTACGAGCAGTACTTC. Its protein is CASSLDRTAAGIYEQYF.

V usage is TRBV7-2 and J usage is TRBJ2-3; maybe TRBD2 (6 bases). The V gene's germline CDR1 is SGHTA and CDR2 FQGNSA. The CDR3 contains 17 residues. Trimming took off 2 bases at V and 0 bases at J, with 15 bases between the two ends. For the CDR3, the DNA is TGTGCCAGCAGCTTACCTTCTCCTAGCGCCAGCACAGATACGCAGTATTTT. Protein product: CASSLPSPSASTDTQYF.